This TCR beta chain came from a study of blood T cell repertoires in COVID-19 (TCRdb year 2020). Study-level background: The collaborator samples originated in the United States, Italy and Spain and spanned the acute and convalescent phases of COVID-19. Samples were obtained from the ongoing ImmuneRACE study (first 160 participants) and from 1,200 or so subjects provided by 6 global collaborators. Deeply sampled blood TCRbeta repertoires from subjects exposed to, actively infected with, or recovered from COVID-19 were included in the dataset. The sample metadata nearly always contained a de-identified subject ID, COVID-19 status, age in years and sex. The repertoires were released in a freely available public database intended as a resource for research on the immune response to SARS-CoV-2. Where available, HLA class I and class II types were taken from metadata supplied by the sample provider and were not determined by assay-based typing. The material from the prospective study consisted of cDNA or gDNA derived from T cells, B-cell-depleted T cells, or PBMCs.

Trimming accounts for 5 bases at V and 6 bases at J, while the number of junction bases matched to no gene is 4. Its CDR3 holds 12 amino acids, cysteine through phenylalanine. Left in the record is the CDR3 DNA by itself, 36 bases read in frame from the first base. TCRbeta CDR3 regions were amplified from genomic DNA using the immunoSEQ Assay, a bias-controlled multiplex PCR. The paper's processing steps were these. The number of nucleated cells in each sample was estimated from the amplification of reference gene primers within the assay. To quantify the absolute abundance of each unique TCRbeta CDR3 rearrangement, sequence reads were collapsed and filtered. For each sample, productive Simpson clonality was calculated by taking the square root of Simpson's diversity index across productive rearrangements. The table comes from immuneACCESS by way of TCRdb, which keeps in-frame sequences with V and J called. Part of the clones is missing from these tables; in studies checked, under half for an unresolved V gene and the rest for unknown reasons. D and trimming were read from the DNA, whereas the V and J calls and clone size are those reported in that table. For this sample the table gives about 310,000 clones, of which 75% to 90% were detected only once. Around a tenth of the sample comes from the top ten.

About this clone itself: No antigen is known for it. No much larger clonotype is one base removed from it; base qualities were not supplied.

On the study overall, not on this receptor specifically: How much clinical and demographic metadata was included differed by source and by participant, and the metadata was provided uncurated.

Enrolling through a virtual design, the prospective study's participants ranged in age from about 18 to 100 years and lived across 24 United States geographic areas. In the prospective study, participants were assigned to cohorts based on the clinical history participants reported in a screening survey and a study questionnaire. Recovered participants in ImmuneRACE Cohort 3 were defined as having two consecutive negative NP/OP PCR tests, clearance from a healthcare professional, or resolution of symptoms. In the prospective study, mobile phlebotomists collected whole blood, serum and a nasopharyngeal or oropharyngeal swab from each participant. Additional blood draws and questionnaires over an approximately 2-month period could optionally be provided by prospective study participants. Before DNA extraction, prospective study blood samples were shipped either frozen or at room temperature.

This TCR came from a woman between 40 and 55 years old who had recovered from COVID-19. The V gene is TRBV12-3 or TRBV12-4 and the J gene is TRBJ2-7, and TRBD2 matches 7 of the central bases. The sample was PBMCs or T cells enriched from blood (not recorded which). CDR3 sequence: CASSVLASEQYF. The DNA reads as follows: TGTGCCAGCAGTGTACTAGCGAGCGAGCAGTACTTC.